This T cell receptor beta chain comes out of a study of blood T cell repertoires in COVID-19. Generated by immunoSEQ multiplex PCR, the TCRdb table keeps only in-frame clones and is missing some. The sample yields around 240,000 clones, 85% seen once. This CDR3 is built from 13 residues. Germline V gives CDR1 SNHLY, CDR2 FYNNEI. Trimming shortened V by 3 bases and J by 7 bases, and 10 bases separated the two germline ends. The chain joins TRBV2 to TRBJ1-3, with a tentative D call TRBD1 (5 bases). Input material: peripheral blood. This TCR was recovered from a man aged 35 to 55 with acute or convalescent COVID-19. CDR3 sequence: CASSDARVNTIYF. CDR3 in DNA: TGTGCCAGCAGTGATGCCAGGGTTAACACCATATATTTT.